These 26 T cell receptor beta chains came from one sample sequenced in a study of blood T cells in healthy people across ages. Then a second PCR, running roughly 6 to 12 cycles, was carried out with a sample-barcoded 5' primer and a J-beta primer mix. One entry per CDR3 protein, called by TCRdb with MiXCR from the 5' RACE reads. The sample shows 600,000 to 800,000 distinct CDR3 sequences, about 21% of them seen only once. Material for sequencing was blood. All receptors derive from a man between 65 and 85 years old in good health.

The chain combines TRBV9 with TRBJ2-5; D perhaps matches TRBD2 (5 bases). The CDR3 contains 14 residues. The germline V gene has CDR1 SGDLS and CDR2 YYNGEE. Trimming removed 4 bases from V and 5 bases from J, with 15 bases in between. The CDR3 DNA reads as TGTGCCAGCAGCTCCACCGGAGGATTCGAGACCCAGTACTTC. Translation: CASSSTGGFETQYF.

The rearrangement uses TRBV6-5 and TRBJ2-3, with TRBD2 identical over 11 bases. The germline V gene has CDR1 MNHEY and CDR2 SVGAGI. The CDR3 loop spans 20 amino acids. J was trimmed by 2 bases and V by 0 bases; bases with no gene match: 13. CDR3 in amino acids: CASSYSQRFTSGRTTDTQYF. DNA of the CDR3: TGTGCCAGCAGTTACTCCCAGAGATTTACTAGCGGGAGAACCACAGATACGCAGTATTTT.

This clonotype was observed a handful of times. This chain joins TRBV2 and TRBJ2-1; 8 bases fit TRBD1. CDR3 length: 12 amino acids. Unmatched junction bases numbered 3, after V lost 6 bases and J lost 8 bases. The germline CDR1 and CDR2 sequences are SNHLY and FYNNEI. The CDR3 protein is CASSGQGYEQFF. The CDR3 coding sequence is TGTGCCAGCAGCGGACAGGGCTATGAGCAGTTCTTC.

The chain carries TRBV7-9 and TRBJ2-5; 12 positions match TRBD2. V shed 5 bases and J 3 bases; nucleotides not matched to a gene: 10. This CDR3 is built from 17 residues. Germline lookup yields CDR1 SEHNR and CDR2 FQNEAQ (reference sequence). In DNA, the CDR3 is TGTGCCAGCAGCGTGACTAGCGGGAGCTTGGGAGAAGAGACCCAGTACTTC. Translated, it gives CASSVTSGSLGEETQYF.

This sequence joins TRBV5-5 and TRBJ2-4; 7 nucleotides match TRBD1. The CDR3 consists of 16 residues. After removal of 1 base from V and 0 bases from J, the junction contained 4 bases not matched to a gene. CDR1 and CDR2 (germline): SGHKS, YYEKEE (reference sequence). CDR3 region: CASSLRTGQAKNIQYF. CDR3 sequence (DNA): TGTGCCAGCAGCTTGAGGACAGGCCAAGCCAAAAACATTCAGTACTTC. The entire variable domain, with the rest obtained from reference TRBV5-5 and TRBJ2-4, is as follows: DAGVTQSPTHLIKTRGQQVTLRCSPISGHKSVSWYQQVLGQGPQFIFQYYEKEERGRGNFPDRFSARQFPNYSSELNVNALLLGDSALYLCASSLRTGQAKNIQYFGAGTRLSVL.

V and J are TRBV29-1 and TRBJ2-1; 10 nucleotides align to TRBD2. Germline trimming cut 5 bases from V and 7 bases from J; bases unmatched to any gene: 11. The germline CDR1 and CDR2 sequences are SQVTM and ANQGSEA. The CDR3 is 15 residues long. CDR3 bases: TGCAGCGTTACAAAGGGACTAGCGAAGCGGAATGAGCAGTTCTTC. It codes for CSVTKGLAKRNEQFF.

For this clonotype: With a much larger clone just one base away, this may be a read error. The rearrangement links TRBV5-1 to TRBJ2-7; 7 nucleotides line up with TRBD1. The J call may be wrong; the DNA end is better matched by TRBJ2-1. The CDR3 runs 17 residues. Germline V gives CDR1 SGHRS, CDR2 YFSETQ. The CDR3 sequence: CASSLEGAGSGFNEQFF. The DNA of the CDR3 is TGCGCCAGCAGCTTGGAGGGGGCAGGTTCGGGGTTTAACGAGCAGTTCTTC.

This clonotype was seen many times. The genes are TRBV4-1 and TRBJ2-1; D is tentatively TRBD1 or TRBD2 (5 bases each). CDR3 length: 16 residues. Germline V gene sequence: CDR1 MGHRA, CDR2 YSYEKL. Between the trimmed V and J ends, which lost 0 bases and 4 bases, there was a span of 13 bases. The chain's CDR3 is CASSQEVGVGYNEQFF. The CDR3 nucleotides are TGCGCCAGCAGCCAAGAGGTGGGGGTGGGATACAATGAGCAGTTCTTC.

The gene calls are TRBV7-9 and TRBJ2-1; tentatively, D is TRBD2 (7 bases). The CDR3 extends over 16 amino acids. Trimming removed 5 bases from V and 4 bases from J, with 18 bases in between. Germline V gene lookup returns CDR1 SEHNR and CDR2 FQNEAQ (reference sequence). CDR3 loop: CASSILRGARYNEQFF. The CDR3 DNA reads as TGTGCCAGCAGCATACTTCGGGGGGCGCGGTACAATGAGCAGTTCTTC. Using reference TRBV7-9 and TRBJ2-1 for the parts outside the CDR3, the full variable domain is DTGVSQNPRHKITKRGQNVTFRCDPISEHNRLYWYRQTLGQGPEFLTYFQNEAQLEKSRLLSDRFSAERPKGSFSTLEIQRTEQGDSAMYLCASSILRGARYNEQFFGPGTRLTVL.

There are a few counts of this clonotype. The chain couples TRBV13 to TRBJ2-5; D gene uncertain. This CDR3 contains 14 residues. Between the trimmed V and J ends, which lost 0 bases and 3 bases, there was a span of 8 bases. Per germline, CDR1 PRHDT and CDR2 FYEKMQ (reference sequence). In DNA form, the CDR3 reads TGTGCCAGCAGCTTAGGCCCTAGGAAAGAGACCCAGTACTTC. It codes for CASSLGPRKETQYF. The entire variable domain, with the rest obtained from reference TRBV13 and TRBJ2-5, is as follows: AAGVIQSPRHLIKEKRETATLKCYPIPRHDTVYWYQQGPGQDPQFLISFYEKMQSDKGSIPDRFSAQQFSDYHSELNMSSLELGDSALYFCASSLGPRKETQYFGPGTRLLVL.

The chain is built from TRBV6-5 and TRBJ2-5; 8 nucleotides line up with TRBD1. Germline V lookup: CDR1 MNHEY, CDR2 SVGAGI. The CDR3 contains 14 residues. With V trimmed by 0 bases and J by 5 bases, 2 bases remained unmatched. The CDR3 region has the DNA TGTGCCAGCAGTTACTCCAGGGGGCAGGAGACCCAGTACTTC. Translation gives CASSYSRGQETQYF.

CDR3 region: CASSYSILRDANTGELFF. As DNA, the CDR3 is TGTGCCAGCAGTTACTCGATTTTGCGAGACGCGAACACCGGGGAGCTGTTTTTT. V usage is TRBV6-5 and J usage is TRBJ2-2; D unresolved. The germline V and J ends were trimmed by 0 bases and 0 bases, with 14 bases remaining between them. Germline assignment: CDR1 MNHEY and CDR2 SVGAGI. The CDR3 spans 18 residues.

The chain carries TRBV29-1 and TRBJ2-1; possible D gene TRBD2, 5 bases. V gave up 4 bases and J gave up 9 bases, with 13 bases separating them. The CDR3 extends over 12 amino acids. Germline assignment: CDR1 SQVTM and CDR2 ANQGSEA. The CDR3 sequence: CSVGTGVGEQFF. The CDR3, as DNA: TGCAGCGTTGGGACCGGGGTAGGTGAGCAGTTCTTC.

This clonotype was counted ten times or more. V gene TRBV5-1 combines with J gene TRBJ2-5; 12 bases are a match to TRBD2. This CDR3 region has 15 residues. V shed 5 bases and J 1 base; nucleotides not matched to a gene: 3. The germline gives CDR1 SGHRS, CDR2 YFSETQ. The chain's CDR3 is CASRGTSGPQETQYF. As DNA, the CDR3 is TGCGCCAGCAGAGGGACTAGCGGGCCCCAAGAGACCCAGTACTTC.

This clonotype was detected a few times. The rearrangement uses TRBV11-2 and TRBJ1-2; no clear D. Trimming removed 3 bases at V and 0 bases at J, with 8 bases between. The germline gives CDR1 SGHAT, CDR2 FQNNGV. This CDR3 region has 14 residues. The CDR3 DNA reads TGTGCCAGCAGCTTGGTCATCTCTAACTATGGCTACACCTTC. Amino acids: CASSLVISNYGYTF.

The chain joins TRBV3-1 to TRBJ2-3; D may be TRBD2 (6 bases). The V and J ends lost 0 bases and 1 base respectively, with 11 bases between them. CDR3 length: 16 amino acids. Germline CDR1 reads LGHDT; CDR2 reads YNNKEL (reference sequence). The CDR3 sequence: CASSQDPASGTDTQYF. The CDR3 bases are TGTGCCAGCAGCCAAGATCCGGCTAGCGGCACAGATACGCAGTATTTT.

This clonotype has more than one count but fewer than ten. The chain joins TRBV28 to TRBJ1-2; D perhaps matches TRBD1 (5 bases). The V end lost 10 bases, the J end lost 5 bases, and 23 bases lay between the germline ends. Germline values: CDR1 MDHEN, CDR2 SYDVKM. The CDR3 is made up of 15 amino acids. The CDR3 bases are TGTGCCACCGAATCCACCGGGACGGGCCCTTATGGCTACACCTTC. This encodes CATESTGTGPYGYTF.

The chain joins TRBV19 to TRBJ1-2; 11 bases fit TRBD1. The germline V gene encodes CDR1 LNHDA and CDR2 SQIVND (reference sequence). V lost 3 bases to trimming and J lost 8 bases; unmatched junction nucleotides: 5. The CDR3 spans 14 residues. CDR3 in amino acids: CASSMDRGRRGYTF. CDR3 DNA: TGTGCCAGTAGTATGGACAGGGGGCGTCGGGGCTACACCTTC. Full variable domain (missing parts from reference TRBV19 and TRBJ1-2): DGGITQSPKYLFRKEGQNVTLSCEQNLNHDAMYWYRQDPGQGLRLIYYSQIVNDFQKGDIAEGYSVSREKKESFPLTVTSAQKNPTAFYLCASSMDRGRRGYTFGSGTRLTVV.

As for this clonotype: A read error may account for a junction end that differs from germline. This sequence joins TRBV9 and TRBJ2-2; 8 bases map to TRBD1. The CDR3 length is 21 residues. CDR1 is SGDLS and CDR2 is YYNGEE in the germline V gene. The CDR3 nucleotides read TGTGCCAGTAGCGCACCCCCGCTGAGGACAGGGCGGTCCGAAGGCACCGGGGCGCTGTTTTTT. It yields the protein CASSAPPLRTGRSEGTGALFF.

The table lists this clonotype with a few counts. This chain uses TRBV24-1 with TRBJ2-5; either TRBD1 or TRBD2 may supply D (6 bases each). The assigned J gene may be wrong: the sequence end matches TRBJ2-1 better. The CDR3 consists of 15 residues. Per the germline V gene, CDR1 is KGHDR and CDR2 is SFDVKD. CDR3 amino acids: CATSVEGGSHNEQFF. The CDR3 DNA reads TGTGCCACCAGTGTTGAGGGGGGATCCCACAATGAGCAGTTCTTC.

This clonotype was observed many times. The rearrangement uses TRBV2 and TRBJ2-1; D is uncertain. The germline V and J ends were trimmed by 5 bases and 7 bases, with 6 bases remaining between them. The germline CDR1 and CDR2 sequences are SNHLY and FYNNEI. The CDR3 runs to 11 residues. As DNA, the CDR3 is TGTGCCAGCAGTAGCTTGAATGAGCAGTTCTTC. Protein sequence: CASSSLNEQFF. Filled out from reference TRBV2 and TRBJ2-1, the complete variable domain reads EPEVTQTPSHQVTQMGQEVILRCVPISNHLYFYWYRQILGQKVEFLVSFYNNEISEKSEIFDDQFSVERPDGSNFTLKIRSTKLEDSAMYFCASSSLNEQFFGPGTRLTVL.

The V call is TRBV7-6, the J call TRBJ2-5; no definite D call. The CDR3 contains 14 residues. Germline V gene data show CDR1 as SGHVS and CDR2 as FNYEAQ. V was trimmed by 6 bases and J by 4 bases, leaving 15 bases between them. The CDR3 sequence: CASRVKGSSETQYF. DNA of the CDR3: TGTGCCAGCAGAGTAAAAGGGTCCTCAGAGACCCAGTACTTC.

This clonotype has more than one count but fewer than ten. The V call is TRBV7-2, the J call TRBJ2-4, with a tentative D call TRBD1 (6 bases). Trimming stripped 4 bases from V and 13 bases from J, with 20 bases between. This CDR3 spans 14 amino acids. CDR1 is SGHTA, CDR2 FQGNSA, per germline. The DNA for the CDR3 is TGTGCCAGCAGCTCCGACCAGGGGTCCCGCAAACAGTACTTC. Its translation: CASSSDQGSRKQYF.

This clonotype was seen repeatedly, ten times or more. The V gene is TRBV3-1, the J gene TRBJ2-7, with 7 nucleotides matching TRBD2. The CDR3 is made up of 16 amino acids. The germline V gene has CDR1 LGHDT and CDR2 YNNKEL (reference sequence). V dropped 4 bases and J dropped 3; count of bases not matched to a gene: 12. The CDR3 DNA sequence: TGTGCCAGCAGCCGAGGATTGGGCGGGAGCCTCTACGAGCAGTACTTC. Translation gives CASSRGLGGSLYEQYF.

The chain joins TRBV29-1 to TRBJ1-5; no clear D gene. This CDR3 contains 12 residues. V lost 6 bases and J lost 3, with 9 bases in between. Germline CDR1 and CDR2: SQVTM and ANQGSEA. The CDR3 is CSVGNLNQPQHF. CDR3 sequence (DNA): TGCAGCGTGGGCAATCTCAATCAGCCCCAGCATTTT. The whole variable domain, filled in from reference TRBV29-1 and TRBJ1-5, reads SAVISQKPSRDICQRGTSLTIQCQVDSQVTMMFWYRQQPGQSLTLIATANQGSEATYESGFVIDKFPISRPNLTFSTLTVSNMSPEDSSIYLCSVGNLNQPQHFGDGTRLSIL.

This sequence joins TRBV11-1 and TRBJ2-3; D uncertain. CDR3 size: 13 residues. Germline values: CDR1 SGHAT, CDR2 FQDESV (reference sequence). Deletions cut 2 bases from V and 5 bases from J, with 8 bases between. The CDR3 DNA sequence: TGTGCCAGCAGCTTAACCCCTCAAGATACGCAGTATTTT. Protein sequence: CASSLTPQDTQYF.